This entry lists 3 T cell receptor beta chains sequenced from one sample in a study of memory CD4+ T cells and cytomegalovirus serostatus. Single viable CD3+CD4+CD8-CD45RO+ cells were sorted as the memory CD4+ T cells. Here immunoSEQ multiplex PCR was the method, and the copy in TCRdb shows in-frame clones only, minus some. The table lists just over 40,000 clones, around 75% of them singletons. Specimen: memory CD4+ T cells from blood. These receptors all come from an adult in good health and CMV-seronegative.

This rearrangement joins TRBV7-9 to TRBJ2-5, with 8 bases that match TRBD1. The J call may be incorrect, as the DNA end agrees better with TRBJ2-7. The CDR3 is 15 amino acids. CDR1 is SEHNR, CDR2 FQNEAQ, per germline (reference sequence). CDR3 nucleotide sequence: TGTGCCAGCAGCTCGCGACAGGGGTCTTCCTACGAGCAGTACTTC. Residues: CASSSRQGSSYEQYF.

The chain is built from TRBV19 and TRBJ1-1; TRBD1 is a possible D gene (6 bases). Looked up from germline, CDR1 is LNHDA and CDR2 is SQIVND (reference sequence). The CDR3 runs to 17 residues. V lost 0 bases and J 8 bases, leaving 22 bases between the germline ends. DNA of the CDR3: TGTGCCAGTAGTATAGATCAGACGGGGGCCCGACTCCGAGAAGCTTTCTTT. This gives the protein CASSIDQTGARLREAFF.

The DNA of the CDR3 is TGCGCCAGCAGTGCCCTGGGCCGGGGCGTATTAGGTGAAGCTTTCTTT. Protein product: CASSALGRGVLGEAFF. The gene calls are TRBV10-1 and TRBJ1-1, with D perhaps TRBD1 (5 bases). Germline V lookup: CDR1 WNHNN, CDR2 SYGVQD (reference sequence). V lost 4 bases and J 7 bases, leaving 22 bases between the germline ends. The length of the CDR3 is 16 residues.